This is a list of T cell receptor beta chains from one sample in a study of blood T cell repertoires in COVID-19. Clones were read by immunoSEQ multiplex PCR, and TCRdb kept only the in-frame ones, dropping some. The sample contains about 90,000 clones, less than 95% of which appear only once. Specimen: peripheral blood. These receptors all come from a man in his fifties or sixties with acute or convalescent COVID-19. CDR3s include the opening cysteine and the closing phenylalanine or tryptophan. Fields, in order: clone size, J gene, D gene, V gene, CDR3 DNA, CDR3 protein. The D gene is left open where the match is weak. Expanded clones get a size class; other rows say once, few or many, or leave the size out.

clone size: NA; J gene: TRBJ2-1; D gene: NA; V gene: TRBV9; CDR3 DNA: TGTGCCAGCAGCGTAACCTTCAGCTCCTACAATGAGCAGTTCTTC; CDR3 protein: CASSVTFSSYNEQFF
clone size: NA; J gene: TRBJ2-5; D gene: TRBD2; V gene: TRBV29-1; CDR3 DNA: TGCAGCGTTGAGAAGATCGGGGGGTCTGAGACCCAGTACTTC; CDR3 protein: CSVEKIGGSETQYF
clone size: NA; J gene: TRBJ1-1; D gene: TRBD1; V gene: TRBV6-5; CDR3 DNA: TGTGCCAGCAGTAGAGCTGGAACAGGGGGCACTGAAGCTTTCTTT; CDR3 protein: CASSRAGTGGTEAFF
clone size: NA; J gene: TRBJ2-1; D gene: NA; V gene: TRBV19; CDR3 DNA: TGTGCCAGTACCATAGGGGGGGCCCCCTACAATGAGCAGTTCTTC; CDR3 protein: CASTIGGAPYNEQFF
clone size: NA; J gene: TRBJ2-3; D gene: TRBD2; V gene: TRBV7-9; CDR3 DNA: TGTGCCAGCAGCCTTAGCGGGGGCGGGGGCACAGATACGCAGTATTTT; CDR3 protein: CASSLSGGGGTDTQYF
clone size: NA; J gene: TRBJ1-6; D gene: TRBD1; V gene: TRBV30; CDR3 DNA: TGTGCCTGGACGACAGGGACAAATAATTCACCCCTCCACTTT; CDR3 protein: CAWTTGTNNSPLHF
clone size: NA; J gene: TRBJ2-5; D gene: NA; V gene: TRBV9; CDR3 DNA: TGTGCCAGCAGCCCCAATGTGGAGGAAGAGACCCAGTACTTC; CDR3 protein: CASSPNVEEETQYF
clone size: NA; J gene: TRBJ2-7; D gene: TRBD2; V gene: TRBV3-1/TRBV3-2; CDR3 DNA: TGTGCCAGCAGCCCTCGTGGTCGGGGGGGTTCCTACGAGCAGTACTTC; CDR3 protein: CASSPRGRGGSYEQYF
clone size: NA; J gene: TRBJ1-4; D gene: NA; V gene: TRBV5-5; CDR3 DNA: TGTGCCAGCAGCTTGGCAGGGGCCGCCCGTAATGAAAAACTGTTTTTT; CDR3 protein: CASSLAGAARNEKLFF
clone size: NA; J gene: TRBJ2-4; D gene: NA; V gene: TRBV4-1; CDR3 DNA: TGCGCCAGCAGCCACCCAGCCCCCCTCCGGGACAACAAAAACATTCAGTACTTC; CDR3 protein: CASSHPAPLRDNKNIQYF
clone size: NA; J gene: TRBJ2-7; D gene: TRBD2; V gene: TRBV19; CDR3 DNA: TGTGCCAGTAGTCCTACTAGCGGGAGCTCCTACGAGCAGTACTTC; CDR3 protein: CASSPTSGSSYEQYF
clone size: NA; J gene: TRBJ2-7; D gene: TRBD1; V gene: TRBV4-1; CDR3 DNA: TGCGCCAGCAGCCCCGAAGGACAGGGGGTTCCCTACGAGCAGTACTTC; CDR3 protein: CASSPEGQGVPYEQYF
clone size: NA; J gene: TRBJ2-5; D gene: NA; V gene: TRBV12-5; CDR3 DNA: TGTGCTAGTGGTTTGGTGTCGGGACTTAAGTACCAAGAGACCCAGTACTTC; CDR3 protein: CASGLVSGLKYQETQYF
clone size: NA; J gene: TRBJ2-4; D gene: NA; V gene: TRBV5-6; CDR3 DNA: TGTGCCAGCAGCTTGGTGATCGGAGATAAAAACATTCAGTACTTC; CDR3 protein: CASSLVIGDKNIQYF
clone size: NA; J gene: TRBJ1-1; D gene: NA; V gene: TRBV4-3; CDR3 DNA: TGCGCCAGCAGCCAAGATACAGGGAGTGACACTGAAGCTTTCTTT; CDR3 protein: CASSQDTGSDTEAFF
clone size: NA; J gene: TRBJ2-7; D gene: NA; V gene: TRBV11-3; CDR3 DNA: TGTGCCAGCAGCTTAGTCCCAGGACACTACGAGCAGTACTTC; CDR3 protein: CASSLVPGHYEQYF
clone size: NA; J gene: TRBJ2-3; D gene: NA; V gene: TRBV9; CDR3 DNA: TGTGCCAGCAGCGTAGCGGGAGATACGCAGTATTTT; CDR3 protein: CASSVAGDTQYF
clone size: NA; J gene: TRBJ2-1; D gene: NA; V gene: TRBV6-1; CDR3 DNA: TGTGCCAGCAGTGAATCAGGAGGGGAGCAGTTCTTC; CDR3 protein: CASSESGGEQFF
clone size: NA; J gene: TRBJ2-7; D gene: TRBD1; V gene: TRBV18; CDR3 DNA: TGTGCCAGCTCACCGCTGCCGCCAGGGGGCCACTACGAGCAGTACTTC; CDR3 protein: CASSPLPPGGHYEQYF
clone size: NA; J gene: TRBJ2-1; D gene: TRBD2; V gene: TRBV7-2; CDR3 DNA: TGTGCCAGCAGCCGCGGGGGGAGCGGAGGGGGACATGAGCAGTTCTTC; CDR3 protein: CASSRGGSGGGHEQFF
clone size: NA; J gene: TRBJ2-3; D gene: NA; V gene: TRBV18; CDR3 DNA: TGTGCCAGCTCACCACGGATAGGAACAGGGACAGATACGCAGTATTTT; CDR3 protein: CASSPRIGTGTDTQYF
clone size: NA; J gene: TRBJ2-1; D gene: TRBD1; V gene: TRBV4-2; CDR3 DNA: TGTGCCAGCAGCCAACCCGGACAGGGTTACAATGAGCAGTTCTTC; CDR3 protein: CASSQPGQGYNEQFF
clone size: once; J gene: TRBJ2-5; D gene: NA; V gene: TRBV7-8; CDR3 DNA: TGTGCCAGCAGCGGTTCGAGAGGGTCTGGGACCCAGTACTTC; CDR3 protein: CASSGSRGSGTQYF
clone size: NA; J gene: TRBJ2-2; D gene: TRBD2; V gene: TRBV12-5; CDR3 DNA: TGTGCTAGTGGTTTGGTATTGGGACTAGCGGGTTCCGGGGAGCTGTTTTTT; CDR3 protein: CASGLVLGLAGSGELFF
clone size: NA; J gene: TRBJ1-2; D gene: TRBD1; V gene: TRBV7-2; CDR3 DNA: TGTGCCAGCAGCTTAGGGACAGGGGTTGGCTACACCTTC; CDR3 protein: CASSLGTGVGYTF